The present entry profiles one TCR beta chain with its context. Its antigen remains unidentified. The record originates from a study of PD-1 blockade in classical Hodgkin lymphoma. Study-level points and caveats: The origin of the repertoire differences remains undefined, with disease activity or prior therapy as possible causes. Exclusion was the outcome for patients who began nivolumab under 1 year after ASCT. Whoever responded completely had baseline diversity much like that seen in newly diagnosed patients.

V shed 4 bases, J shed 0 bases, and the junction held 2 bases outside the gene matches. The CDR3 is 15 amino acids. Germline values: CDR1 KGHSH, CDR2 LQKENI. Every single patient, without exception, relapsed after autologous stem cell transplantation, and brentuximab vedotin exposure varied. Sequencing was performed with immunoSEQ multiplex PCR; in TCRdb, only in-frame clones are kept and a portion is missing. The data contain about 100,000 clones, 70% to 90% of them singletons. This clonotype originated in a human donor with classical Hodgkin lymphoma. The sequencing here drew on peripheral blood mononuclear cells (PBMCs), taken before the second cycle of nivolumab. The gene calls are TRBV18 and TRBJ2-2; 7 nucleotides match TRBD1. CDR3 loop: CASSLGQANTGELFF. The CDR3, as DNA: TGTGCCAGCTCACTTGGACAGGCGAACACCGGGGAGCTGTTTTTT.